This T cell receptor (beta chain) is drawn from a study of T-cell memory formation after mild COVID-19. Study-wide context: Clusters of TCRs were largely donor specific. General study points: Clones contracting day 15 to 85 were balanced CD4/CD8; later expanders leaned CD4+.

5'RACE, which relied on constant-segment primers, yielded TCR alpha and TCR beta cDNA libraries carrying sample barcodes and UMIs. TCRdb passed the 5' RACE reads through MiXCR, listing each CDR3 protein once. The sample contains around 530,000 distinct CDR3 sequences, about 22% of which appear only once. The CDR3 sequence is 15 residues long. CDR1 is MDHEN, CDR2 SYDVKM, per germline. Trimming at V came to 7 bases and at J to 1 base, leaving 9 bases not matched to a gene. This clonotype has more than one count but fewer than ten. Its specificity is not known. Source material: PBMCs or a T cell subset sorted from them (not recorded which). The chain is built from TRBV28 and TRBJ2-7; TRBD1 aligns across 8 bases. This TCR was sampled from an adult woman who had mild COVID-19 (a few samples of this study predate the infection). Cell type and time point are not known. The CDR3 here is CASNGPGGLSYEQYF. CDR3 sequence (DNA): TGTGCCAGCAACGGACCAGGGGGCCTGTCCTACGAGCAGTACTTC.